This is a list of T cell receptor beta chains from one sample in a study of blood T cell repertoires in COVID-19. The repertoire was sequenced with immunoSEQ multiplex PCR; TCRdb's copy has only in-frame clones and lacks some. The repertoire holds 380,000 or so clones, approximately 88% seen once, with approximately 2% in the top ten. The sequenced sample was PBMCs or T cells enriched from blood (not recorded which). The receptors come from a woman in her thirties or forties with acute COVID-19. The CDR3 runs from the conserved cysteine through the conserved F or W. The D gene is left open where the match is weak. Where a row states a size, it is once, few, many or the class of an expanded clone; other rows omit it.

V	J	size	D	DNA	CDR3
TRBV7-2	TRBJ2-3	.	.	TGTGCCAGCAGCCCCCTGGGGCTCTTCGCAGATACGCAGTATTTT	CASSPLGLFADTQYF
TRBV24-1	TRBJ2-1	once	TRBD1	TGTGCCACCAGTGATCCCGGGACAGGGGCCGGTGAGCAGTTCTTC	CATSDPGTGAGEQFF
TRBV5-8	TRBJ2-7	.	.	TGTGCCAGCAGCTTGGCGACAGGCCCTCTTAGGCAGTACTTC	CASSLATGPLRQYF
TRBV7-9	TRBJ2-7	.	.	TGTGCCAGCAGCGTATCCCTCCCCTACGAGCAGTACTTC	CASSVSLPYEQYF
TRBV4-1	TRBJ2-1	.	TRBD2	TGCGCCAGCAGCCAGGGACTAGCGGGGGGCGGTAGCTCCTACAATGAGCAGTTCTTC	CASSQGLAGGGSSYNEQFF
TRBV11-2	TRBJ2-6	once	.	TGTGCCAGCAGCTTAGATCTAGGCGGGTTCCCTGGGGCCAACGTCCTGACTTTC	CASSLDLGGFPGANVLTF
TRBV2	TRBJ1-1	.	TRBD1	TGTGCCAGCAGTCCCGACAGGGTTGTCCCTGAAGCTTTCTTT	CASSPDRVVPEAFF
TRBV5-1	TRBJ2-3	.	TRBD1	TGCGCCAGCAGCTTGCCGCAGGGGGCATGGGATACGCAGTATTTT	CASSLPQGAWDTQYF
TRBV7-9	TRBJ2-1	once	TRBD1	TGTGCCAGCAGCGCCAGACAGGGGGGGAATGAGCAGTTCTTC	CASSARQGGNEQFF
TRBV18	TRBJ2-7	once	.	TGTGCCAGCTCACCCGCTCGGGATTCCGAGCAGTACTTC	CASSPARDSEQYF
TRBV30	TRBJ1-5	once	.	TGTGCCTGGAGTGTACCCAGGGATAATCAGCCCCAGCATTTT	CAWSVPRDNQPQHF
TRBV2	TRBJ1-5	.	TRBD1	TGTGCCAGCAATAGCCGGGACAGGGGAACGGATCAGCCCCAGCATTTT	CASNSRDRGTDQPQHF
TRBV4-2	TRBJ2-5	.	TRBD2	TGTGCCAGCAGCGAGGGACTAGCGGGGGCCCAAGAGACCCAGTACTTC	CASSEGLAGAQETQYF
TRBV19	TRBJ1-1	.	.	TGTGCCAGTAGTATAGATCTATCCCAATGGGAAGCTTTCTTT	CASSIDLSQWEAFF
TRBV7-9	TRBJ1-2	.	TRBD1	TGTGCCAGCAGTTCCCCGGGACAGGGGCGAGGCTACACCTTC	CASSSPGQGRGYTF
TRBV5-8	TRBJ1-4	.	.	TGTGCCAGCAGCTTCGGGACGGAGGGATCAACTAATGAAAAACTGTTTTTT	CASSFGTEGSTNEKLFF
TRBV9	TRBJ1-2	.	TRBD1	TGTGCCAGCAGCGTAGCCCGGGACAGGGGTCCTTATGGCTACACCTTC	CASSVARDRGPYGYTF
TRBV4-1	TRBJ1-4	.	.	TGCGCCAGCAGCCTCATACACAGACAGCGAGATGGAAAACTGTTTTTT	CASSLIHRQRDGKLFF
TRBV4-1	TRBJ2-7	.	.	TGCGCCAGCAGCCTTAAGCAGGGGCCGAGCTCCTACGAGCAGTACTTC	CASSLKQGPSSYEQYF
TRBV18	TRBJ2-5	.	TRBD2	TGTGCCAGCTCACCTCGCGGGGGGGCCGGAGAGACCCAGTACTTC	CASSPRGGAGETQYF
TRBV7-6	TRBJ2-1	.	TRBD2	TGTGCCAGCAGCAGCCGACTAAGCGGGGGTACCTACAATGAGCAGTTCTTC	CASSSRLSGGTYNEQFF
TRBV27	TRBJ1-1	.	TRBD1	TGTGCCAGCAGCAGACCAGGGGGCAGTACTGAAGCTTTCTTT	CASSRPGGSTEAFF
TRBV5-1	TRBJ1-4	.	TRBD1	TGCGCCAGCAGCTTGGACCAGGGACAGGAGGCGGGAAAACTGTTTTTT	CASSLDQGQEAGKLFF
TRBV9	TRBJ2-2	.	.	TGTGCCAGCAGTACGGCGAACACCGGGGAGCTGTTTTTT	CASSTANTGELFF
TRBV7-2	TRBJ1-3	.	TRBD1	TGTGCCAGCAGTCGCGGGGACAGGGGGCCCTCTGGAAACACCATATATTTT	CASSRGDRGPSGNTIYF
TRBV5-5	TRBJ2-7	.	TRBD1	TGTGCCAGCAGCCCGCCGGGACAGGGGTACGAGCAGTACTTC	CASSPPGQGYEQYF
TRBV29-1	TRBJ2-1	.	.	TGCAGCGTTCTAAAAGATTCGATGAGCTCCTACAATGAGCAGTTCTTC	CSVLKDSMSSYNEQFF
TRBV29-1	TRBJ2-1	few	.	TGCAGCGTTGATATCGACAATGAGCAGTTCTTC	CSVDIDNEQFF
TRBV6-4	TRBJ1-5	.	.	TGTGCCAGCAGCGATACAGAAAATCAGCCCCAGCATTTT	CASSDTENQPQHF
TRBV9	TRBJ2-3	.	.	TGTGCCAGCAGCGTAGATGGCCGTAGCACAGATACGCAGTATTTT	CASSVDGRSTDTQYF
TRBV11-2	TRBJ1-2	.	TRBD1	TGTGCCAGCAGCACTTACAGGGGGCCCACTTCTAACTATGGCTACACCTTC	CASSTYRGPTSNYGYTF
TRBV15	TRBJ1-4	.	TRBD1	TGTGCCACCAGCAGAGAACAGGGGGCGTCTGAAAAACTGTTTTTT	CATSREQGASEKLFF
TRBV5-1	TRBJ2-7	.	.	TGCGCCAGCAGCTCAACTGGTAGAATCGGGGAGCAGTACTTC	CASSSTGRIGEQYF
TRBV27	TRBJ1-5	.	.	TGTGCCAGCAGGACAGGATTCTATAGCAATCAGCCCCAGCATTTT	CASRTGFYSNQPQHF
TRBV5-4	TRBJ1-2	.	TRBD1	TGTGCCAGCAGCTTGGGTCAGGGGGGCTATGGCTACACCTTC	CASSLGQGGYGYTF
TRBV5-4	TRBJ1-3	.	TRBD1	TGTGCCAGCAGCATATCTGGGACAGCTGGAAACACCATATATTTT	CASSISGTAGNTIYF
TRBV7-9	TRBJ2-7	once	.	TGTGCCAGCAGCTTAGCGCGGCTAGCTGAGGGTTCCTACGAGCAGTACTTC	CASSLARLAEGSYEQYF
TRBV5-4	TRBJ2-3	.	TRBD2	TGTGCCAGCAGCCGACGACTAGCGGGGGCCTCAGATACGCAGTATTTT	CASSRRLAGASDTQYF
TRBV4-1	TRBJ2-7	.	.	TGCGCCAGCAGCCAGGCGGCCACAGGTAGCTCCTACGAGCAGTACTTC	CASSQAATGSSYEQYF
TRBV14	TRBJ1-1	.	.	TGTGCCAGCAGCCGATACAGGACAATGAACACTGAAGCTTTCTTT	CASSRYRTMNTEAFF
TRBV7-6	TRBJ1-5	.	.	TGTGCCAGCAGCCAAGGAGGGCCCCAGCATTTT	CASSQGGPQHF
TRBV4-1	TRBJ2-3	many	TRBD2	TGCGCCAGCAGCAAGACTAGCGGGGCCCCAGATACGCAGTATTTT	CASSKTSGAPDTQYF
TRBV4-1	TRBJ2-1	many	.	TGCGCCAGCAGCCGAGGAGGATTGTTCCCTCTGTACAATGAGCAGTTCTTC	CASSRGGLFPLYNEQFF
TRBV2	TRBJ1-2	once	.	TGTGCCAGCAGTCCCCAGGGCAATGGCTACACCTTC	CASSPQGNGYTF
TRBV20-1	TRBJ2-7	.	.	TGCAGTGCTAGTGGGGGCGCGCCCTACGAGCAGTACTTC	CSASGGAPYEQYF
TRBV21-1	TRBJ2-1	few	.	TGTGCCAGCAGCAAGTGGAGGAAGCGGGGGGAGGCCTACAATGAGCAGTTCTTC	CASSKWRKRGEAYNEQFF
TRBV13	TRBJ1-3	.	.	TGTGCCAGCAGCCTGATGACAGGCTCTGGAAACACCATATATTTT	CASSLMTGSGNTIYF
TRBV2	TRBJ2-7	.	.	TGTGCCAGCAGTGACCGGGGATCCCTTTTCTACGAGCAGTACTTC	CASSDRGSLFYEQYF